These T cell receptor beta chains were read from a single sample in a study of blood T cell repertoires in COVID-19. Data came from immunoSEQ multiplex PCR; TCRdb stores just in-frame clones and leaves some out. The sample records about 100,000 clones, about 89% being singletons. The sample consisted of peripheral blood. Receptor source: a man aged 50 to 59 with active COVID-19. CDR3s include the opening cysteine and the closing phenylalanine or tryptophan. D genes are given only for firm matches. Size is omitted from some rows. Given values are once, few, many or a class for expanded clones.

size	V	D	J	length	DNA	CDR3
NA	TRBV3-1/TRBV3-2	NA	TRBJ2-1	12	TGTGCCAGCAGCCAGGGGCAAACCGAGCAGTTCTTC	CASSQGQTEQFF
NA	TRBV7-2	NA	TRBJ1-2	17	TGTGCCAGCGCAACAACACCGGGGGGCGGCATCAACTATGGCTACACCTTC	CASATTPGGGINYGYTF
NA	TRBV30	NA	TRBJ2-7	12	TGTGCCTGGACAGGGGTAAGCTACGAGCAGTACTTC	CAWTGVSYEQYF
NA	TRBV5-1	TRBD1	TRBJ1-3	18	TGCGCCAGCAGCTTTACGACGACCGGGACAGGGTATGGAAACACCATATATTTT	CASSFTTTGTGYGNTIYF
NA	TRBV7-9	NA	TRBJ2-1	15	TGTGCCAGCAGCTTAGCCCCCGCGCCCGGTAATGAGCAGTTCTTC	CASSLAPAPGNEQFF
NA	TRBV28	TRBD1	TRBJ1-2	13	TGTGCCAGCAGTACTGACAGGGACTATGGCTACACCTTC	CASSTDRDYGYTF
NA	TRBV11-3	TRBD2	TRBJ2-1	15	TGTGCCAGCAGCTCTGGGACTAGCGGGACTAGTGAGCAGTTCTTC	CASSSGTSGTSEQFF
NA	TRBV29-1	NA	TRBJ2-1	13	TGCAGCGCCGTGGAGGGGGCCAGCCTTGAGCAGTTCTTC	CSAVEGASLEQFF
NA	TRBV24-1	TRBD2	TRBJ2-2	18	TGTGCCACCAGTGGTAGACGGGGTAGCGGGGTCGATGACGGGGAGCTGTTTTTT	CATSGRRGSGVDDGELFF
few	TRBV6-5	NA	TRBJ1-6	14	TGTGCCAGCACTGGACAGAGACATAATTCACCCCTCCACTTT	CASTGQRHNSPLHF
NA	TRBV6-4	TRBD1	TRBJ2-3	15	TGTGCCAGCATCGAAGGCAGGGGGCGCGCAGATACGCAGTATTTT	CASIEGRGRADTQYF
NA	TRBV6-5	TRBD1	TRBJ1-3	16	TGTGCCAGCAGTTCGGGACAGGGGGCTAGTGGAAACACCATATATTTT	CASSSGQGASGNTIYF
NA	TRBV5-5	TRBD1	TRBJ2-4	15	TGTGCCAGCAGCTTGGGGCAGGGGGTCGTAAACATTCAGTACTTC	CASSLGQGVVNIQYF
NA	TRBV18	TRBD2	TRBJ2-1	15	TGTGCCAGCTCGCCTTCCAGCGGGGGATACAATGAGCAGTTCTTC	CASSPSSGGYNEQFF
NA	TRBV25-1	TRBD1	TRBJ2-7	13	TGTGCCAGTTCCGGGACAGGGGATCGCGAGCAGTACTTC	CASSGTGDREQYF
NA	TRBV2	NA	TRBJ1-3	15	TGTGCCAGCAGTGGTGAGAACCGCTCTGGAAACACCATATATTTT	CASSGENRSGNTIYF
once	TRBV6-6	NA	TRBJ2-7	15	TGTGCCAGCAGCCCGGACAGCCATACTTTCTACGAGCAGTACTTC	CASSPDSHTFYEQYF
NA	TRBV5-4	TRBD1	TRBJ1-1	13	TGTGCCAGCAGCCCCGGGACAGGGGGCGCGGCTTTCTTT	CASSPGTGGAAFF
NA	TRBV7-9	TRBD1	TRBJ1-5	15	TGTGCCAGCAGTTTAGGACAGGGGAACAATCAGCCCCAGCATTTT	CASSLGQGNNQPQHF
NA	TRBV9	NA	TRBJ1-1	14	TGTGCCAGCAGCGTTACGACACAGAACACTGAAGCTTTCTTT	CASSVTTQNTEAFF
NA	TRBV10-3	TRBD1	TRBJ1-2	14	TGTGCCATCAGTGAACAGGGGTCGTCGGATGGCTACACCTTC	CAISEQGSSDGYTF
few	TRBV11-3	NA	TRBJ2-2	14	TGTGCCAGCAGCCCCGGGGGGAACACCGGGGAGCTGTTTTTT	CASSPGGNTGELFF
NA	TRBV19	TRBD1	TRBJ1-2	12	TGTGCCAGTAGGACAGGGGTTGATGGCTACACCTTC	CASRTGVDGYTF
NA	TRBV7-8	TRBD2	TRBJ2-7	13	TGTGCCAGCAGCCCGGGACTAGCAGCGGAGGAGCACTTC	CASSPGLAAEEHF
NA	TRBV28	NA	TRBJ1-5	15	TGTGCCAGCAACCGGGCACAGGGAGTCAGTCAGCCCCAGCATTTT	CASNRAQGVSQPQHF
NA	TRBV3-1/TRBV3-2	NA	TRBJ2-3	15	TGTGCCAGCAGCCAGCTAGTGGGGAGAACAGATACGCAGTATTTT	CASSQLVGRTDTQYF
NA	TRBV4-1	NA	TRBJ1-5	14	TGCGCCAGCAGCCTGGGGGCGGGCAATCAGCCCCAGCATTTT	CASSLGAGNQPQHF
NA	TRBV24-1	NA	TRBJ1-1	13	TGTGCCACCAGCGGGGGGGGTAACACTGAAGCTTTCTTT	CATSGGGNTEAFF
NA	TRBV19	TRBD1	TRBJ1-2	15	TGTGCCAGTAGTACAACAGGGGGCGCAAGCTATGGCTACACCTTC	CASSTTGGASYGYTF
NA	TRBV3-1/TRBV3-2	TRBD2	TRBJ2-5	16	TGTGCCAGCAGCCCTTCTAGCGGGAGGGCCCGAGAGACCCAGTACTTC	CASSPSSGRARETQYF
NA	TRBV25-1	TRBD1	TRBJ1-1	12	TGTGCCAGCAGAACAGGGGGCTCTGAAGCTTTCTTT	CASRTGGSEAFF
NA	TRBV7-2	TRBD1	TRBJ1-2	15	TGTGCCAGCAGCGGATTGACAGGGGGCGTGAATGGCTACACCTTC	CASSGLTGGVNGYTF
NA	TRBV4-1	NA	TRBJ1-2	13	TGCGCCAGCAGCCAAGCTGGCACCTATGGCTACACCTTC	CASSQAGTYGYTF
NA	TRBV2	TRBD1	TRBJ2-7	12	TGTGCCAGCACCGGGACAGGGAACGAGCAGTACTTC	CASTGTGNEQYF
NA	TRBV28	TRBD1	TRBJ2-3	15	TGTGCCAGCTTCTCGATTGGGACAGGGCCAGATACGCAGTATTTT	CASFSIGTGPDTQYF
few	TRBV2	TRBD1	TRBJ1-2	12	TGTGCCAGCAGGGGACAGGGGTCCGGCTACACCTTC	CASRGQGSGYTF
NA	TRBV12-3/TRBV12-4	TRBD1	TRBJ1-2	13	TGTGCCAGCAGGCCACAGGGGATCTATGGCTACACCTTC	CASRPQGIYGYTF
NA	TRBV3-1/TRBV3-2	TRBD2	TRBJ2-3	20	TGTGCCAGCAGCCAAGGGGTCGCGGGAGGGCCCCTCCCGAGCACAGATACGCAGTATTTT	CASSQGVAGGPLPSTDTQYF
NA	TRBV6-5	NA	TRBJ2-7	14	TGTGCCAGCAGTTACGAGAGAGGGTCCTACGAGCAGTACTTC	CASSYERGSYEQYF
NA	TRBV2	TRBD2	TRBJ2-5	16	TGTGCCAGCAGTGAAAAACTAGCGGGGGGCCGTGAGACCCAGTACTTC	CASSEKLAGGRETQYF
NA	TRBV6-2/TRBV6-3	TRBD2	TRBJ2-3	15	TGTGCCAGCAGTTTATTTAGCGGGAGACCCGATACGCAGTATTTT	CASSLFSGRPDTQYF
NA	TRBV18	TRBD1	TRBJ1-2	15	TGTGCCAGCTCTCCTCAATCTATTACAGGGGATGGCTACACCTTC	CASSPQSITGDGYTF
few	TRBV11-3	TRBD2	TRBJ2-5	16	TGTGCCAGCAGCTTCCTAGCGGGAGGAGTCCGGGAGACCCAGTACTTC	CASSFLAGGVRETQYF
NA	TRBV5-1	NA	TRBJ2-3	15	TGCGCCAGCAGCTTGGCTTCCGGGGTCACAGATACGCAGTATTTT	CASSLASGVTDTQYF
NA	TRBV5-1	NA	TRBJ2-5	15	TGCGCCAGCAGCTTGGGGTCAACAGGGATAGAGACCCAGTACTTC	CASSLGSTGIETQYF
NA	TRBV18	TRBD1	TRBJ2-5	15	TGTGCCAGCTCGACAGGGACAGGGGTTTGGGAGACCCAGTACTTC	CASSTGTGVWETQYF
NA	TRBV24-1	TRBD1	TRBJ2-2	17	TGTGCCACCAGTGATTTAAGACAGGGGGCGAGGACCGGGGAGCTGTTTTTT	CATSDLRQGARTGELFF
NA	TRBV27	NA	TRBJ1-1	18	TGTGCCAGCATGGGGGCTAGGGCAGGGGTTTACCGTCTGAGTGAAGCTTTCTTT	CASMGARAGVYRLSEAFF
NA	TRBV29-1	TRBD1	TRBJ2-7	11	TGCAGCGTCGGACAGGGCCCCGAGCAGTACTTC	CSVGQGPEQYF
NA	TRBV5-5	NA	TRBJ2-2	17	TGTGCCAGCAGCTTGGTCGCGAGCGCCCGGAACACCGGGGAGCTGTTTTTT	CASSLVASARNTGELFF
NA	TRBV7-3	TRBD1	TRBJ2-3	16	TGTGCCAGCAGCTTAACCGGGACAGGGGGCCCAGATACGCAGTATTTT	CASSLTGTGGPDTQYF
NA	TRBV5-5	NA	TRBJ2-6	18	TGTGCCAGCAGCTTGCAGGGGACGTTGGGCTCTGGGGCCAACGTCCTGACTTTC	CASSLQGTLGSGANVLTF
NA	TRBV7-9	NA	TRBJ1-5	13	TGTGCCAGCAGCTTAGGAACAGATCAGCCCCAGCATTTT	CASSLGTDQPQHF
NA	TRBV6-5	TRBD1	TRBJ1-1	15	TGTGCCAGCAGGGGACAACAGGGGGGGAACACTGAAGCTTTCTTT	CASRGQQGGNTEAFF
NA	TRBV3-1/TRBV3-2	NA	TRBJ1-2	14	TGTGCCAGCAGCCAAGATGAACAGCTCTATGGCTACACCTTC	CASSQDEQLYGYTF
NA	TRBV5-1	TRBD2	TRBJ2-7	15	TGCGCCAGCAGCTTGTCGGGGGGTGGCTCCTACGAGCAGTACTTC	CASSLSGGGSYEQYF
NA	TRBV7-9	NA	TRBJ1-4	14	TGTGCCAGCAGCTCCAGGGCAACTAATGAAAAACTGTTTTTT	CASSSRATNEKLFF
NA	TRBV2	TRBD1	TRBJ2-2	15	TGTGCCAGCAGGAATGGACAGGGCAGGACCGGGGAGCTGTTTTTT	CASRNGQGRTGELFF
NA	TRBV5-1	NA	TRBJ2-5	13	TGCGCCAGCAGCTTGGGACAATTGGAGACCCAGTACTTC	CASSLGQLETQYF
NA	TRBV6-4	NA	TRBJ2-1	13	TGTGCCAGCAGTCTCCAAGCGAGGAATGAGCAGTTCTTC	CASSLQARNEQFF